This T cell receptor (beta chain) was obtained from a study of cytomegalovirus exposure and HLA in healthy donors. The PCR employed 60 Vbeta primers together with 13 Jbeta primers. This table comes from immunoSEQ multiplex PCR, and its TCRdb copy is limited to in-frame clones, with some not included. The sample holds 130,000 to 150,000 clones, roughly four fifths seen once. Points from the study as a whole: Rarity marked most TCR sequences, yet some public TCRs occurred in many donors.

Concerning this clone: The antigen remains unidentified.

The source of this sequence is a woman aged 55-75 years in good health and CMV-seropositive. Input material: PBMCs.

The CDR3 coding sequence is TGTGCCAGCCGAAGCGGCTCCTACAATGAGCAGTTCTTC. Translation: CASRSGSYNEQFF. J is TRBJ2-1 and V is TRBV11-2; a possible D gene is TRBD2 (5 bases). V shed 8 bases and J shed 0 bases, with 8 bases lying between them. The CDR3 sequence is 13 residues long. Germline-derived CDR1 and CDR2 are SGHAT and FQNNGV. Variable domain in full (rest from reference TRBV11-2 and TRBJ2-1): EAGVAQSPRYKIIEKRQSVAFWCNPISGHATLYWYQQILGQGPKLLIQFQNNGVVDDSQLPKDRFSAERLKGVDSTLKIQPAKLEDSAVYLCASRSGSYNEQFFGPGTRLTVL.